These 22 T cell receptor beta chains were all obtained from the same sample, sequenced in a study of beta chain features in type 1 diabetes. What was sequenced were expressed TCRB transcripts, since all of the isolated RNA had been reverse transcribed. This table comes from immunoSEQ multiplex PCR, and its TCRdb copy is limited to in-frame clones, with some not included. The sample records about 320,000 clones, 12% to 15% being singletons. The sample consisted of central memory CD4+ T cells from blood. These TCRs come from a man aged 25 to 40 in good health.

The chain joins TRBV6-1 to TRBJ1-1, with 8 bases identical to TRBD1. Losses at the gene ends were 6 bases for V and 5 bases for J; bases not matched to a gene: 8. The CDR3 is 14 residues long. Germline values: CDR1 MNHNS, CDR2 SASEGT. The CDR3 spells CASSITGGKTEAFF. In DNA form, the CDR3 reads TGTGCCAGCAGCATAACAGGGGGAAAAACTGAAGCTTTCTTT.

This clone was counted between two and nine times. The J gene is TRBJ2-7, the V gene TRBV9; maybe TRBD2 (5 bases). The CDR3 covers 17 residues. Deletions cut 4 bases from V and 3 bases from J, with 23 bases between. Germline V gives CDR1 SGDLS, CDR2 YYNGEE. CDR3 nucleotide sequence: TGTGCCAGCAGCCCTGTGAGGGCATCTCACTCCTTCTACGAGCAGTACTTC. This encodes CASSPVRASHSFYEQYF.

V gene TRBV11-2 combines with J gene TRBJ2-2; 7 bases are a match to TRBD1. This CDR3 contains 15 residues. The J segment lost 6 bases and the V segment lost 5 bases, leaving 9 bases of the junction unmatched. CDR1 and CDR2 from the germline V gene are SGHAT and FQNNGV. CDR3 in DNA: TGTGCCAGCAGCGATCGACAGGGTCGGTCCGGGGAGCTGTTTTTT. Amino acid sequence: CASSDRQGRSGELFF.

This clone was counted a few times. The chain couples TRBV2 to TRBJ2-3; 9 nucleotides line up with TRBD2. After removal of 6 bases from V and 4 bases from J, the junction contained 5 bases not matched to a gene. The CDR3 consists of 14 residues. The germline gives CDR1 SNHLY, CDR2 FYNNEI. This CDR3 reads CASRGAGGADTQYF. DNA for the CDR3: TGTGCCAGCAGGGGAGCGGGAGGAGCAGATACGCAGTATTTT.

The gene calls are TRBV7-2 and TRBJ1-6, with a weak D call TRBD1 (5 bases). V lost 5 bases and J lost 8, with 19 bases in between. Looked up from germline, CDR1 is SGHTA and CDR2 is FQGNSA. The CDR3 loop spans 16 amino acids. The CDR3 loop is CASSRAGRGADSPLHF. For the CDR3, the DNA is TGTGCCAGCAGCCGGGCGGGGAGGGGAGCGGATTCACCCCTCCACTTT.

In this sample, this clone turned up a few times. This chain connects TRBV2 to TRBJ2-4, with TRBD2 matching over 9 bases. Unmatched junction bases numbered 9, after V lost 9 bases and J lost 0 bases. Germline V gives CDR1 SNHLY, CDR2 FYNNEI. The CDR3 covers 16 residues. In DNA, the CDR3 is TGTGCCAGTACAACGATAGCGGGGGTAGCCAAAAACATTCAGTACTTC. It is translated as CASTTIAGVAKNIQYF.

In this sample, this clone turned up many times. The chain has TRBV7-2 and TRBJ1-2; D ambiguous. This CDR3 has 14 residues. Trimming cost V 7 bases and J 8 bases, with 20 bases left between them. Germline V gene lookup returns CDR1 SGHTA and CDR2 FQGNSA. The DNA of the CDR3 is TGTGCCAGCACCGAAGGGTTGGGAATGGGCGGCTACACCTTC. Residues: CASTEGLGMGGYTF.

The genes are TRBV5-6 and TRBJ2-5; D gene ambiguous. Trimming took 0 bases from V and 1 from J, leaving 1 base between them. This CDR3 region has 12 residues. Germline V gene sequence: CDR1 SGHDT, CDR2 YYEEEE. CDR3 sequence: CASSLAQETQYF. The DNA of the CDR3 is TGTGCCAGCAGCTTGGCCCAAGAGACCCAGTACTTC.

This chain joins TRBV2 and TRBJ1-2; D is undetermined. V was clipped by 8 bases and J by 0 bases, with 10 bases between them. The CDR3 is 13 amino acids. CDR1 and CDR2 (germline): SNHLY, FYNNEI. CDR3 DNA sequence: TGTGCCAGCTCGTCCCATACTAACTATGGCTACACCTTC. Translating it yields CASSSHTNYGYTF.

This clone was seen a single time. The V and J genes are TRBV6-1 and TRBJ1-2; 8 bases map to TRBD1. This CDR3 comprises 12 residues. With V trimmed by 8 bases and J by 6 bases, 5 bases remained unmatched. Germline V lookup: CDR1 MNHNS, CDR2 SASEGT. CDR3 sequence: CASRAGGDGYTF. DNA of the CDR3: TGTGCCAGCCGCGCAGGGGGCGATGGCTACACCTTC.

In its sample, this clone was seen a few times. This rearrangement joins TRBV25-1 to TRBJ2-3; TRBD2 might be the D (7 bases). The V and J ends lost 8 bases and 2 bases respectively, with 17 bases between them. Germline V gene lookup returns CDR1 MGHDK and CDR2 SYGVNS. This CDR3 has 15 amino acids. The chain's CDR3 is CASVGPGGPTDTQYF. CDR3 DNA sequence: TGTGCCAGCGTGGGACCCGGGGGGCCCACAGATACGCAGTATTTT.

Remarks on this clone: A read error may produce the germline difference seen at one junction end. The chain employs TRBV7-2 and TRBJ1-2; D not resolved. Germline V gene data show CDR1 as SGHTA and CDR2 as FQGNSA. CDR3 length equals 16 residues. The CDR3 protein is CASSQEVLPGVYGYTF. In nucleotides, the CDR3 is TGCGCCAGCAGCCAAGAAGTCCTACCGGGAGTCTATGGCTACACCTTC.

This clone turned up a few times. The chain is built from TRBV28 and TRBJ2-2; D not certain. V gave up 8 bases and J gave up 6 bases, with 10 bases separating them. The CDR3 contains 12 residues. The germline V gene encodes CDR1 MDHEN and CDR2 SYDVKM. This CDR3 is CASLLKPGELFF. The CDR3 DNA reads TGTGCCAGCCTCCTGAAACCCGGGGAGCTGTTTTTT.

This clone was recorded a few times. The chain couples TRBV5-4 to TRBJ2-5; TRBD1 matches 9 bases. Germline CDR1 reads SGHNT; CDR2 reads YYREEE (reference sequence). The V and J ends lost 1 base and 3 bases, in that order; junction bases with no gene match: 4. The CDR3 runs to 15 residues. The DNA for the CDR3 is TGTGCCAGCAGCTTGTGGGACAGGGAGGAAGAGACCCAGTACTTC. Translation: CASSLWDREEETQYF.

The chain couples TRBV4-3 to TRBJ2-3; the D gene is possibly TRBD2 (6 bases). This CDR3 has 16 residues. CDR1 and CDR2 from the germline V gene are LGHNA and YSLEER. V lost 3 bases and J lost 9, with 22 bases in between. Here the CDR3 reads CASSQDSGSLPGTQYF. CDR3 DNA sequence: TGCGCCAGCAGCCAGGATAGCGGTTCTCTTCCAGGGACGCAGTATTTT.

This clone turned up a few times. The chain couples TRBV15 to TRBJ2-3; 12 bases map to TRBD2. The CDR3 loop spans 15 amino acids. Germline V lookup: CDR1 LNHNV, CDR2 YYDKDF (reference sequence). J was trimmed by 4 bases and V by 5 bases; bases with no gene match: 4. The CDR3 reads CATSGLAGGPDTQYF. CDR3 sequence (DNA): TGTGCCACCAGCGGTCTAGCGGGGGGGCCAGATACGCAGTATTTT.

This clone was counted between two and nine times. This chain uses TRBV27 with TRBJ2-5; 8 positions match TRBD1. The trim removed 6 bases at V and 4 bases at J, leaving 10 bases unmatched. Germline V CDR1 and CDR2: MNHEY, SMNVEV (reference sequence). The length of the CDR3 is 15 residues. CDR3 region: CASRVQGERRETQYF. In DNA form, the CDR3 reads TGTGCCAGCAGGGTACAGGGGGAAAGAAGAGAGACCCAGTACTTC.

In its sample, this clone was seen a few times. The chain is built from TRBV18 and TRBJ1-1; D gene uncertain. CDR1 KGHSH and CDR2 LQKENI come from the germline V gene. The CDR3 extends over 13 amino acids. V was cut by 5 bases and J by 3 bases, with 10 bases left in between. The CDR3 bases are TGTGCCAGCTCATTAGAGCGGGACACTGAAGCTTTCTTT. Encoded protein: CASSLERDTEAFF. Variable domain in full (rest from reference TRBV18 and TRBJ1-1): NAGVMQNPRHLVRRRGQEARLRCSPMKGHSHVYWYRQLPEEGLKFMVYLQKENIIDESGMPKERFSAEFPKEGPSILRIQQVVRGDSAAYFCASSLERDTEAFFGQGTRLTVV.

The chain couples TRBV19 to TRBJ1-5; D remains ambiguous. Germline assignment: CDR1 LNHDA and CDR2 SQIVND (reference sequence). Trimming cost V 3 bases and J 4 bases, with 7 bases left between them. This CDR3 has 13 residues. Here the CDR3 DNA reads TGTGCCAGTAGTATCGAGAAAAATCAGCCCCAGCATTTT. This sequence encodes CASSIEKNQPQHF.

This clone was seen just once. The rearrangement uses TRBV28 and TRBJ2-7; TRBD2 agrees at 15 bases. The CDR3 consists of 15 residues. The V segment lost 4 bases and the J segment 7 bases; nucleotides outside the gene matches: 5. The germline V gene encodes CDR1 MDHEN and CDR2 SYDVKM. CDR3 sequence reads: CASSSPGLAGGEQYV. The CDR3 nucleotides are TGTGCCAGCAGTTCGCCGGGACTAGCGGGAGGTGAGCAGTACGTC.

The gene calls are TRBV5-4 and TRBJ2-1; TRBD1 agrees at 9 bases. The V and J ends lost 4 bases and 1 base, in that order; junction bases with no gene match: 6. The CDR3 consists of 16 residues. CDR1 is SGHNT, CDR2 YYREEE, per germline (reference sequence). The CDR3 DNA follows: TGTGCCAGCAGCCACCCCGGGACAGGGTCCTACAATGAGCAGTTCTTC. It codes for CASSHPGTGSYNEQFF.

The chain uses TRBV2 and TRBJ2-1; the D gene is possibly TRBD2 (6 bases). Trimming removed 4 bases from V and 7 bases from J, with 17 bases in between. Germline CDR1 and CDR2: SNHLY and FYNNEI. The CDR3 consists of 15 residues. The CDR3 loop reads CASSGWRGRLNEQFF. The CDR3 nucleotides are TGTGCCAGCAGTGGCTGGCGGGGACGATTAAATGAGCAGTTCTTC.